This T cell receptor (beta chain) was identified during a study of monozygotic twins with inflammatory bowel disease. UMIs incorporating a 6-nucleotide sample barcode were appended by means of template switching. TCRdb reanalyzed the 5' RACE reads, giving one entry per CDR3 protein sequence and no DNA. The sample totals approximately 400,000 distinct CDR3 sequences. The CDR3 contains 14 residues. Findings and limits, study-wide: What may have added variability to patient repertoires is that immunosuppressive treatments differed.

On this clonotype: Its antigen is currently unknown.

The chain couples TRBV12-3 or TRBV12-4 to TRBJ1-1; the D call of TRBD1 rests on TCRdb alone, since no DNA is present to check it. The clonotype originates from a human donor with ulcerative colitis or Crohn's disease, or a healthy co-twin of an affected twin (not recorded which). Specimen: blood. CDR3 amino acids: CASRGQGMNTEAFF.